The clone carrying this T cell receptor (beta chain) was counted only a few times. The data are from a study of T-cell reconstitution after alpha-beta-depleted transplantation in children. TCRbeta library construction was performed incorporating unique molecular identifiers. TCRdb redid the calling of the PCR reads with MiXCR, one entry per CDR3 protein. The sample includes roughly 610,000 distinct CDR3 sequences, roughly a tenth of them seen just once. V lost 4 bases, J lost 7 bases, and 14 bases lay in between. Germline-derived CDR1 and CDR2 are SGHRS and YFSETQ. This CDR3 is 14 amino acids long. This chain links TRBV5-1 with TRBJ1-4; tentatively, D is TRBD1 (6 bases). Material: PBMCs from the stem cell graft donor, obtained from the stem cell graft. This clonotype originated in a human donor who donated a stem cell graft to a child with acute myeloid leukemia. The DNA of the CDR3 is TGCGCCAGCAGCCCCGGGACAAAGAGTGAAAAACTGTTTTTT. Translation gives CASSPGTKSEKLFF. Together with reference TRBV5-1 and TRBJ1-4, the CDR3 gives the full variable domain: KAGVTQTPRYLIKTRGQQVTLSCSPISGHRSVSWYQQTPGQGLQFLFEYFSETQRNKGNFPGRFSGRQFSNSRSEMNVSTLELGDSALYLCASSPGTKSEKLFFGSGTQLSVL.